What follows are 19 T cell receptor beta chains derived from one specimen sequenced in a study of human T cells and chemical hapten exposure. TCRdb recomputed calls from the 5' RACE reads with MiXCR, one row per CDR3 protein. The data hold about 140,000 distinct CDR3 sequences, with 3.5% to 5% observed a single time. Extraction of total RNA was performed on unfractionated whole blood. The source is a female donor in good health.

This clonotype was detected ten times or more. V is TRBV9 and J is TRBJ1-5; 7 bases are shared with TRBD1. In germline, CDR1 is SGDLS, CDR2 YYNGEE. Trimming cost V 1 base and J 5 bases; bases outside gene matches: 3. The CDR3 has 14 amino acids. Here the CDR3 DNA reads TGTGCCAGCAGCGTACAGGGGGATGATCAGCCCCAGCATTTT. It translates to CASSVQGDDQPQHF.

This clonotype was counted between two and nine times. This rearrangement joins TRBV7-9 to TRBJ2-5, with D uncertain. Per germline, CDR1 SEHNR and CDR2 FQNEAQ (reference sequence). V lost 5 bases and J lost 5, with 12 bases in between. This CDR3 has 13 residues. The CDR3 DNA is TGTGCCAGCAGCCCAGTATCCGGGGAGACCCAGTACTTC. It specifies CASSPVSGETQYF. The full variable domain, in which reference TRBV7-9 and TRBJ2-5 provide the parts outside the CDR3, is DTGVSQNPRHKITKRGQNVTFRCDPISEHNRLYWYRQTLGQGPEFLTYFQNEAQLEKSRLLSDRFSAERPKGSFSTLEIQRTEQGDSAMYLCASSPVSGETQYFGPGTRLLVL.

The V call is TRBV5-1, the J call TRBJ2-3, with D perhaps matching TRBD1 (5 bases). Germline CDR1 reads SGHRS; CDR2 reads YFSETQ. The CDR3 totals 18 residues. V lost 4 bases and J lost 1, with 22 bases in between. As DNA, the CDR3 is TGCGCCAGCAGCACAGGCACGAGGATATTATTAGGCACAGATACGCAGTATTTT. Its protein is CASSTGTRILLGTDTQYF.

V and J are TRBV5-1 and TRBJ2-1; D may be TRBD1 (6 bases). The CDR3 contains 15 residues. V was shortened by 0 bases and J by 9 bases, with 16 bases between the two germline ends. Germline CDR1 and CDR2: SGHRS and YFSETQ. The CDR3, as DNA: TGCGCCAGCAGCTTGGCTCTGGGGGCGCAAACTGAGCAGTTCTTC. It translates to CASSLALGAQTEQFF.

This clonotype was picked up many times. The chain uses TRBV9 and TRBJ2-3; D is ambiguous. V gave up 4 bases and J gave up 0 bases, with 9 bases separating them. Germline lookup yields CDR1 SGDLS and CDR2 YYNGEE. The CDR3 consists of 14 residues. The CDR3 region is CASSLGISTDTQYF. In nucleotides, the CDR3 is TGTGCCAGCAGCCTGGGTATTAGCACAGATACGCAGTATTTT.

This clonotype was observed many times. The rearrangement uses TRBV29-1 and TRBJ2-7, with D possibly TRBD1 on 5 matching bases. Trimming cost V 6 bases and J 7 bases, with 16 bases left between them. The CDR3 extends over 12 amino acids. Germline lookup yields CDR1 SQVTM and CDR2 ANQGSEA. CDR3 nucleotides: TGCAGCGTCGACGACAGCCTACGTGAGCAGTACTTC. Translated: CSVDDSLREQYF.

This clonotype occurred many times. This chain joins TRBV7-9 and TRBJ2-2, with D possibly matching TRBD1 (5 bases). The CDR3 has 13 residues. The germline V gene has CDR1 SEHNR and CDR2 FQNEAQ (reference sequence). Trimming removed 5 bases at V and 6 bases at J, with 10 bases between. The DNA of the CDR3 is TGTGCCAGCAGCCGTCAGGGTGCCGGGGAGCTGTTTTTT. Its protein is CASSRQGAGELFF.

There are many counts of this clonotype. The chain is built from TRBV7-9 and TRBJ2-1; 7 positions agree with TRBD1. V gave up 5 bases and J gave up 3 bases; unmatched junction bases: 10. The CDR3 loop spans 16 amino acids. The V gene's germline CDR1 is SEHNR and CDR2 FQNEAQ (reference sequence). The CDR3 region is CASSLNRGNVYNEQFF. The CDR3 nucleotides read TGTGCCAGCAGCCTAAACAGGGGAAACGTCTACAATGAGCAGTTCTTC.

This clonotype was found many times. CDR3 sequence reads: CASSSELAYGYTF. The CDR3 DNA reads as TGTGCCAGCAGCTCAGAGTTAGCCTATGGCTACACCTTC. The V gene is TRBV5-5, the J gene TRBJ1-2; D is undetermined. With 3 bases removed from V and 4 bases from J, the gap between germline ends came to 10 bases. The V gene's germline CDR1 is SGHKS and CDR2 YYEKEE (reference sequence). The CDR3 is made up of 13 amino acids. Together with reference TRBV5-5 and TRBJ1-2, the CDR3 gives the full variable domain: DAGVTQSPTHLIKTRGQQVTLRCSPISGHKSVSWYQQVLGQGPQFIFQYYEKEERGRGNFPDRFSARQFPNYSSELNVNALLLGDSALYLCASSSELAYGYTFGSGTRLTVV.

At least ten counts were recorded for this clonotype. The chain links TRBV5-1 to TRBJ1-1; perhaps TRBD1 as D (5 bases). V lost 0 bases and J 4 bases, leaving 10 bases between the germline ends. Germline V gene lookup returns CDR1 SGHRS and CDR2 YFSETQ. There are 14 residues in the CDR3. For the CDR3, the DNA is TGCGCCAGCAGCTTGGATGGCAGGGCCACTGAAGCTTTCTTT. Amino acid sequence: CASSLDGRATEAFF.

The chain carries TRBV7-2 and TRBJ2-5, with 12 bases fitting TRBD2. The CDR3 spans 18 residues. J lost 4 bases, V lost 5 bases, and 14 bases had no gene match. In germline, CDR1 is SGHTA, CDR2 FQGNSA. In DNA, the CDR3 is TGTGCCAGCAGCCTGGGGGGACTAGCGGGCGGCCGAGGAGAGACCCAGTACTTC. Protein product: CASSLGGLAGGRGETQYF.

There are many counts of this clonotype. The chain couples TRBV24-1 to TRBJ2-5, with 8 bases identical to TRBD1. This CDR3 is 13 amino acids long. J lost 5 bases, V lost 6 bases, and 4 bases had no gene match. Germline V CDR1 and CDR2: KGHDR, SFDVKD. The DNA for the CDR3 is TGTGCCACCAGTAACAGGGGGTTGGAGACCCAGTACTTC. Translating it yields CATSNRGLETQYF.

This clonotype came up many times. The V call is TRBV6-1, the J call TRBJ1-1; no reliable D call. The germline V and J ends were trimmed by 6 bases and 1 base, with 21 bases remaining between them. In germline, CDR1 is MNHNS, CDR2 SASEGT. The length of the CDR3 is 17 residues. Written as DNA, the CDR3 is TGTGCCAGCAGGCGGAAACAGCTCTCCATGGGGAACACTGAAGCTTTCTTT. Amino acid sequence: CASRRKQLSMGNTEAFF.

This clonotype was counted ten times or more. The V call is TRBV2, the J call TRBJ1-5; tentative D call: TRBD1 (5 bases). With 7 bases removed from V and 4 bases from J, the gap between germline ends came to 14 bases. The CDR3 is 14 amino acids. Germline CDR1 SNHLY, CDR2 FYNNEI. Here the CDR3 DNA reads TGTGCCAGCATGTTGGGGGGAAGAAATCAGCCCCAGCATTTT. It codes for CASMLGGRNQPQHF.

Ten or more counts support this clonotype. The chain couples TRBV9 to TRBJ2-2; D unresolved. Germline CDR1 and CDR2: SGDLS and YYNGEE. This CDR3 spans 15 amino acids. V dropped 4 bases and J dropped 4 bases, with 14 bases sitting between them. CDR3 region: CASSRFDGATGELFF. The CDR3 coding sequence is TGTGCCAGCAGCAGATTCGACGGAGCCACCGGGGAGCTGTTTTTT.

This rearrangement joins TRBV7-2 to TRBJ2-3, with 8 positions matching TRBD1. The CDR3 is 16 residues long. The trim removed 4 bases at V and 6 bases at J, leaving 12 bases unmatched. In germline, CDR1 is SGHTA, CDR2 FQGNSA. CDR3 sequence reads: CASSSDRATRSDTQYF. The CDR3, as DNA: TGTGCCAGCAGCTCGGACAGGGCTACTAGATCCGATACGCAGTATTTT.

A word on this clonotype: This clone may be a read error of a much larger clone one base away. Lacking the conserved final phenylalanine or tryptophan, this CDR3 likely reflects a read error. The chain couples TRBV9 to TRBJ1-6, with 7 nucleotides matching TRBD1. The CDR3 consists of 14 residues. J lost 7 bases, V lost 0 bases, and 1 base had no gene match. Germline CDR1 SGDLS, CDR2 YYNGEE. CDR3 protein: CASSVAQGNSPLHL. The CDR3 nucleotides are TGTGCCAGCAGCGTAGCACAGGGGAATTCACCCCTCCACTTA.

This clonotype was recorded a few times. The chain combines TRBV7-9 with TRBJ2-1; D uncertain. Trimming took off 2 bases at V and 8 bases at J, with 10 bases between the two ends. Germline lookup yields CDR1 SEHNR and CDR2 FQNEAQ (reference sequence). This CDR3 is built from 13 residues. CDR3 nucleotides: TGTGCCAGCAGCTTATCTTCTGTCCATGAGCAGTTCTTC. Translated: CASSLSSVHEQFF.

This clonotype was observed many times. The chain carries TRBV3-1 and TRBJ2-3, with 9 bases fitting TRBD2. The V segment lost 3 bases and the J segment 1 base; nucleotides outside the gene matches: 2. Germline CDR1 LGHDT, CDR2 YNNKEL (reference sequence). This CDR3 has 15 amino acids. The CDR3 nucleotides are TGTGCCAGCAGCCAGACTAGCGGAGGCACAGATACGCAGTATTTT. Residues: CASSQTSGGTDTQYF.